Listed below are T cell receptor beta chains from one sample, sequenced in a study of T cell repertoires in cytomegalovirus infection. TCRdb re-called the reads through MiXCR, storing one row per CDR3 protein. The sample holds over 450,000 distinct CDR3 sequences; around 11% are singletons and the top ten take about a tenth. Sequencing input: PBMCs. The receptors originated from a human donor in good health (CMV status not recorded). Some clones in this sample may be carry-over from other donors' samples. Both conserved end residues are part of each CDR3. Clone size is stated in some rows and not others, as once, few, many or a class when expanded.

clone_size: many
v_call: TRBV6-1
cdr3_aa: CASSSRTGDNQPQHF

clone_size: NA
v_call: TRBV6-6
cdr3_aa: CASSYGAVDNSPLHF

clone_size: few
v_call: TRBV20-1
cdr3_aa: CSNYRGLRAFF

clone_size: many
v_call: TRBV2
cdr3_aa: CASGDGRETQYF

clone_size: many
v_call: TRBV28
cdr3_aa: CASSLSPGAGEGYEQYF

clone_size: NA
v_call: TRBV20-1
cdr3_aa: CSATPGLLYNEQFF

clone_size: few
v_call: TRBV3-1
cdr3_aa: CASSQDGEGNYNEQFF

clone_size: few
v_call: TRBV7-7
cdr3_aa: CASSEGVIAGGQEQFF

clone_size: few
v_call: TRBV6-1
cdr3_aa: CASSEVDRLSGYTF

clone_size: many
v_call: TRBV5-4
cdr3_aa: CASSRAGTGGIEQYF

clone_size: NA
v_call: TRBV7-9
cdr3_aa: CATQGKGGSYEQYF

clone_size: once
v_call: TRBV20-1
cdr3_aa: CSARDLAGETYEQYF

clone_size: many
v_call: TRBV7-2
cdr3_aa: CASSSTRTGTVYNSPLHF

clone_size: many
v_call: TRBV20-1
cdr3_aa: CSANGPAGSHNEQFF

clone_size: NA
v_call: TRBV29-1
cdr3_aa: CSVEGASGVPYNEQFF

clone_size: many
v_call: TRBV4-1
cdr3_aa: CASSQVGLAGGLIYNEQFF

clone_size: NA
v_call: TRBV20-1
cdr3_aa: CSARDREGLINGYTF

clone_size: many
v_call: TRBV20-1
cdr3_aa: CSARGLDNEQFF

clone_size: few
v_call: TRBV20-1
cdr3_aa: CSAPLGQGAQGDEQFF

clone_size: NA
v_call: TRBV12-3/TRBV12-4
cdr3_aa: CASTTSGGETQYF

clone_size: few
v_call: TRBV29-1
cdr3_aa: CSVPGQGITEAFF

clone_size: many
v_call: TRBV6-2/TRBV6-3
cdr3_aa: CASSYSGTVYNEQFF